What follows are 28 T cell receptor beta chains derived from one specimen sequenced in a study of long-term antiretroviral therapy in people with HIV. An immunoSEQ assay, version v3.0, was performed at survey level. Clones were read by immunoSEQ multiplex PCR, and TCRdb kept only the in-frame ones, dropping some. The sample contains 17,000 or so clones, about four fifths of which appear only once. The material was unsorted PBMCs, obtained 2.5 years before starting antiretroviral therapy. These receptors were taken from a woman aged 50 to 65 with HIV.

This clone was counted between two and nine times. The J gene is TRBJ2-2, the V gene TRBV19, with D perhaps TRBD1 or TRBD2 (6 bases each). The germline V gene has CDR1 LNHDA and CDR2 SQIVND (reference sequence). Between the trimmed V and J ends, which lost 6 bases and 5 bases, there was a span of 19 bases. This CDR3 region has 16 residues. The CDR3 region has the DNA TGTGCCAGTAGCGCGGGACAAGGCGCGGGGACCGGGGAGCTGTTTTTT. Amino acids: CASSAGQGAGTGELFF.

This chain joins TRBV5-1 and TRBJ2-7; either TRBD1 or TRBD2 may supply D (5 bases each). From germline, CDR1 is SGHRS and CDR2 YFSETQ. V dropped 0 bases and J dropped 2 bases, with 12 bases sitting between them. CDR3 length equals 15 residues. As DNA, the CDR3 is TGCGCCAGCAGCTTGGGTGGGACGGACACCTACGAGCAGTACTTC. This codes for CASSLGGTDTYEQYF.

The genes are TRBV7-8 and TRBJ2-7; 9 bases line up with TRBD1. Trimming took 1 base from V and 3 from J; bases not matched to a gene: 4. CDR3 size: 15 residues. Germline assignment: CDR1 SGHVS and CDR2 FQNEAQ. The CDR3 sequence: CASSLDRTGVYEQYV. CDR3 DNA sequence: TGTGCCAGCAGCTTAGACAGGACAGGGGTCTACGAGCAGTACGTC.

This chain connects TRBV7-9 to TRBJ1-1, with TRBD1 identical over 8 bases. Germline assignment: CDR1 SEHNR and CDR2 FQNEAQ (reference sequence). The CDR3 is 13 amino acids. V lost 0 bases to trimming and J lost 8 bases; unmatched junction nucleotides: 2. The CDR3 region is CASSLARTGEAFF. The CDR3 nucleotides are TGTGCCAGCAGCTTAGCAAGGACAGGGGAAGCTTTCTTT.

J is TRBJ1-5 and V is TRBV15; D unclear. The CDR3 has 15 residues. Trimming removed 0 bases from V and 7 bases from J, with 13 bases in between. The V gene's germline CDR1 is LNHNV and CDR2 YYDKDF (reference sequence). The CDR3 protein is CATSRDQSAVQPQHF. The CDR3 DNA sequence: TGTGCCACCAGCAGAGATCAGTCCGCGGTCCAGCCCCAGCATTTT.

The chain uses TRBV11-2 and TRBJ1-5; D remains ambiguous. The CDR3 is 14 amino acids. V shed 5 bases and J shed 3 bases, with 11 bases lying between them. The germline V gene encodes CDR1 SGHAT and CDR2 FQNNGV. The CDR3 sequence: CASSRAGYNQPQHF. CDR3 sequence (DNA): TGTGCCAGCAGCCGGGCGGGTTACAATCAGCCCCAGCATTTT.

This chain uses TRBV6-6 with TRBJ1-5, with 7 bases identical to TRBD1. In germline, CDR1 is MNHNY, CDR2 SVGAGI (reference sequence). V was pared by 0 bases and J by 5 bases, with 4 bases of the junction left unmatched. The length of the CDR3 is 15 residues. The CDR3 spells CASSYSTGTDQPQHF. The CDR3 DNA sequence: TGTGCCAGCAGTTACTCAACAGGGACAGATCAGCCCCAGCATTTT.

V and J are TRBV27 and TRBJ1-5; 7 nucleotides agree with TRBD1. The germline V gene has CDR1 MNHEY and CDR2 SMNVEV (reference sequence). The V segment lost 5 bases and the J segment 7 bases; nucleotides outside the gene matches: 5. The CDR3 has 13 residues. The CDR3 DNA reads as TGTGCCAGCAGTCCCCAACAGGGGCAGCCCCAGCATTTT. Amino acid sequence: CASSPQQGQPQHF.

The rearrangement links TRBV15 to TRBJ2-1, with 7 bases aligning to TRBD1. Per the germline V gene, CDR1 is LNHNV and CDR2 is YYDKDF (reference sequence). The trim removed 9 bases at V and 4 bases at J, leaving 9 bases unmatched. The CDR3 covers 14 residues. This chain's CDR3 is CATRQGTGYNEQFF. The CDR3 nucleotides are TGTGCCACGCGACAGGGCACAGGGTACAATGAGCAGTTCTTC. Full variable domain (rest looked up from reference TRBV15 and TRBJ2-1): DAMVIQNPRYQVTQFGKPVTLSCSQTLNHNVMYWYQQKSSQAPKLLFHYYDKDFNNEADTPDNFQSRRPNTSFCFLDIRSPGLGDTAMYLCATRQGTGYNEQFFGPGTRLTVL.

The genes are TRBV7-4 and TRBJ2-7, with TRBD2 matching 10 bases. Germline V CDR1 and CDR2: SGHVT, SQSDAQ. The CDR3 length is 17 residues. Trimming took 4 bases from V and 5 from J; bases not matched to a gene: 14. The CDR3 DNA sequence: TGTGCCAGCAGCTCCAGGGGTAGCGGGGGGCCCCGGCACGAGCAGTACGTC. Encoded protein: CASSSRGSGGPRHEQYV.

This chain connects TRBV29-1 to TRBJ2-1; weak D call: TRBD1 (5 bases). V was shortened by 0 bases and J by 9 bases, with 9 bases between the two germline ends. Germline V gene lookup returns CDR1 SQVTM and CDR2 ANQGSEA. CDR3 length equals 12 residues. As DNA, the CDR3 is TGCAGCGTTGAAGAGGGGCAGGGTGAGCAGTTCTTC. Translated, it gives CSVEEGQGEQFF.

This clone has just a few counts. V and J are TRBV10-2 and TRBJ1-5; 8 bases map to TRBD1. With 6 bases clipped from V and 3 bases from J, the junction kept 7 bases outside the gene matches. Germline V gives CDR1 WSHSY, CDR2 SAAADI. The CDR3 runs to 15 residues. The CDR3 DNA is TGCGCCAGCAGGTCAGGGGGCGCCCCCAATCAGCCCCAGCATTTT. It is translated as CASRSGGAPNQPQHF.

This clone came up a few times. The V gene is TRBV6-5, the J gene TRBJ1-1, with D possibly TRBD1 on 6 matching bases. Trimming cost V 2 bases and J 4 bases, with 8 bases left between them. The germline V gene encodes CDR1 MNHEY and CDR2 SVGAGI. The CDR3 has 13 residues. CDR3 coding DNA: TGTGCCAGCAGTTACAGGGGGGCCACTGAAGCTTTCTTT. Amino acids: CASSYRGATEAFF.

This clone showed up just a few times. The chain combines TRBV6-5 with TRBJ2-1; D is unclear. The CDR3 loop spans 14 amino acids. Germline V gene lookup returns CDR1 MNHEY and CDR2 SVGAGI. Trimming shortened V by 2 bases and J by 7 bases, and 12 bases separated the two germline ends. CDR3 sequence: CASSYVGSRNEQFF. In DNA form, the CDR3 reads TGTGCCAGCAGTTACGTGGGATCTAGGAATGAGCAGTTCTTC.

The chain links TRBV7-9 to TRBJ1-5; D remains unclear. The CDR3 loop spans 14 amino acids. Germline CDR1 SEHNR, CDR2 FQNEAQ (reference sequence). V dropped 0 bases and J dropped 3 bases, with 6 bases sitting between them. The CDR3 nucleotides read TGTGCCAGCAGCTTAGCAGGGATCAATCAGCCCCAGCATTTT. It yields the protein CASSLAGINQPQHF.

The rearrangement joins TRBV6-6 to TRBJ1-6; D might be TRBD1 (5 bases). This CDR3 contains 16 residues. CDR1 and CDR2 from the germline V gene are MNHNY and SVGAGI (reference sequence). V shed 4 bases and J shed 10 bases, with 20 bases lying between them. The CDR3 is CASSFSYGQGGSPLHF. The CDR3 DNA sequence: TGTGCCAGCAGTTTCTCCTATGGGCAGGGTGGGTCACCCCTCCACTTT.

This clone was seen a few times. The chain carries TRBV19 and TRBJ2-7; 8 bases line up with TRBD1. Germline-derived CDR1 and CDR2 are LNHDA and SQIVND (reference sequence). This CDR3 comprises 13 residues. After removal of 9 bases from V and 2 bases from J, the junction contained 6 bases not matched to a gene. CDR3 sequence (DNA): TGTGCCAGGATGGGGGACAGGCCCTACGAGCAGTACGTC. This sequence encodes CARMGDRPYEQYV.

CDR3 nucleotide sequence: TGTGCCAGCAGCTATGGACAGGGGCTCAAGAATGAAAAACTGTTTTTT. This encodes CASSYGQGLKNEKLFF. This rearrangement joins TRBV5-6 to TRBJ1-4; 9 bases map to TRBD1. Trimming removed 3 bases from V and 5 bases from J; junction bases left unmatched: 8. The CDR3 covers 16 residues. Per germline, CDR1 SGHDT and CDR2 YYEEEE.

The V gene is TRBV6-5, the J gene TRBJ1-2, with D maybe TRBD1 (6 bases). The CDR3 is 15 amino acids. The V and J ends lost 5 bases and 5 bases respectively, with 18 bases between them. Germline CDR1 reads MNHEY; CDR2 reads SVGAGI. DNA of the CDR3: TGTGCCAGCAGTCTCAATACCGGGACAAGTTATGGCTACACCTTC. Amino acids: CASSLNTGTSYGYTF.

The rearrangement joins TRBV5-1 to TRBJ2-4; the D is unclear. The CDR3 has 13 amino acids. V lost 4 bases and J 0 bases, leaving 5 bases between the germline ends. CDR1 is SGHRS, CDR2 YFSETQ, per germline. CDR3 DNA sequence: TGCGCCAGCAGCGACGGAGCCAAAAACATTCAGTACTTC. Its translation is CASSDGAKNIQYF.

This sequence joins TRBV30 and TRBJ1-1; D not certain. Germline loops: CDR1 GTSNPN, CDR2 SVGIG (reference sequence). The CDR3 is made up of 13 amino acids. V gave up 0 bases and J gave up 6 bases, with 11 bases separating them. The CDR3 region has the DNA TGTGCCTGGAGTGTACTAATAGGCTCTGAAGCTTTCTTT. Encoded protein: CAWSVLIGSEAFF.

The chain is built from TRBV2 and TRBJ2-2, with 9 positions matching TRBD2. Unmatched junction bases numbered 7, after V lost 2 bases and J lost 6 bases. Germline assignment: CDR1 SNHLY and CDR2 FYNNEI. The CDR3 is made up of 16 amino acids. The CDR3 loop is CASSERWAGGAGELFF. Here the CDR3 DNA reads TGTGCCAGCAGTGAACGGTGGGCGGGGGGGGCCGGGGAGCTGTTTTTT. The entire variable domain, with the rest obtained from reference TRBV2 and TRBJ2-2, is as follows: EPEVTQTPSHQVTQMGQEVILRCVPISNHLYFYWYRQILGQKVEFLVSFYNNEISEKSEIFDDQFSVERPDGSNFTLKIRSTKLEDSAMYFCASSERWAGGAGELFFGEGSRLTVL.

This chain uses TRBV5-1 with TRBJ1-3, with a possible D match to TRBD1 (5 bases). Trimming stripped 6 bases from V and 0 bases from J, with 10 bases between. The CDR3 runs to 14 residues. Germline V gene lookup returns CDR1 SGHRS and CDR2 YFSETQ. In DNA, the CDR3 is TGCGCCAGCACCCCAGGGTACTCTGGAAACACCATATATTTT. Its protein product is CASTPGYSGNTIYF.

CDR3: CASRGSNQPQHF. The CDR3 DNA follows: TGTGCCAGCAGGGGTAGCAATCAGCCCCAGCATTTT. The chain carries TRBV2 and TRBJ1-5; D remains ambiguous. Per the germline V gene, CDR1 is SNHLY and CDR2 is FYNNEI. The CDR3 extends over 12 amino acids. With 6 bases removed from V and 0 bases from J, the gap between germline ends came to 3 bases. Using reference TRBV2 and TRBJ1-5 for the parts outside the CDR3, the full variable domain is EPEVTQTPSHQVTQMGQEVILRCVPISNHLYFYWYRQILGQKVEFLVSFYNNEISEKSEIFDDQFSVERPDGSNFTLKIRSTKLEDSAMYFCASRGSNQPQHFGDGTRLSIL.

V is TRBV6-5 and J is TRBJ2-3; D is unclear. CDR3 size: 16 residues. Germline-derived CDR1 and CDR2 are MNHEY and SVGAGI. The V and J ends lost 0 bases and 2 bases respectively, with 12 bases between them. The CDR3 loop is CASSYSDLGLTDTQYF. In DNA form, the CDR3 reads TGTGCCAGCAGTTACTCGGATCTCGGGCTCACAGATACGCAGTATTTT.

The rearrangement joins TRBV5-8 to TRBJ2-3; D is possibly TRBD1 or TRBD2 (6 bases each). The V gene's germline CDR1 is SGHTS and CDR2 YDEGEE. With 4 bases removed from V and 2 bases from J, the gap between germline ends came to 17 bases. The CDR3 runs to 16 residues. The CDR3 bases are TGTGCCAGCAGCCCTCACAAGGGGGGTTACACAGATACGCAGTATTTT. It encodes CASSPHKGGYTDTQYF.

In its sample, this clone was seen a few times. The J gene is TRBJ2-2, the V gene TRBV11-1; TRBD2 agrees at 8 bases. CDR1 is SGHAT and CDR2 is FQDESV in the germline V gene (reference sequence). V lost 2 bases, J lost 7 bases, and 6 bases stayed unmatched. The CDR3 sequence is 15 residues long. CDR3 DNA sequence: TGTGCCAGCAGCTTATGGCGGGGGGCCCACGGGGAGCTGTTTTTT. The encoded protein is CASSLWRGAHGELFF.

The CDR3 DNA sequence: TGTGCCAGCAGTTACTCGGGGGAGACCCAGTACTTC. Its translation: CASSYSGETQYF. The V gene is TRBV6-5, the J gene TRBJ2-5; D gene ambiguous. CDR3 size: 12 residues. Trimming pared 0 bases from V and 5 bases from J, leaving 4 bases between. Germline assignment: CDR1 MNHEY and CDR2 SVGAGI.